This TCR beta chain derives from a study of shared clonotypes between healthy human individuals. General study points: Few donors limited the genetic and exposure-history diversity represented.

A deep-level run was used for the assay. Assay used: immunoSEQ multiplex PCR; TCRdb lists only in-frame clones, some missing. Of around 1.9 million clones in the sample, about 93% were seen once. Germline lookup yields CDR1 SGDLS and CDR2 YYNGEE. This CDR3 has 13 residues. Trimming removed 0 bases from V and 6 bases from J, with 9 bases in between. It was CD45RO-negative cells, positively selected for CCR7, that made up naive CD8 cells, with terminally differentiated effector memory CD45RA+ cells excluded. In regard to this clone: Its antigen remains unidentified.

Sequencing was carried out using naive CD8+ T cells from PBMCs. This chain connects TRBV9 to TRBJ1-1; D possibly corresponds to TRBD1 (5 bases). The sequence was obtained from a man younger than 30 in good health. Some clones in this sample may be carry-over from other donors' samples. The CDR3 is CASSVVVGAEAFF. The CDR3, as DNA: TGTGCCAGCAGCGTAGTAGTAGGGGCTGAAGCTTTCTTT. Drawing the rest from reference TRBV9 and TRBJ1-1, the complete variable domain is DSGVTQTPKHLITATGQRVTLRCSPRSGDLSVYWYQQSLDQGLQFLIQYYNGEERAKGNILERFSAQQFPDLHSELNLSSLELGDSALYFCASSVVVGAEAFFGQGTRLTVV.